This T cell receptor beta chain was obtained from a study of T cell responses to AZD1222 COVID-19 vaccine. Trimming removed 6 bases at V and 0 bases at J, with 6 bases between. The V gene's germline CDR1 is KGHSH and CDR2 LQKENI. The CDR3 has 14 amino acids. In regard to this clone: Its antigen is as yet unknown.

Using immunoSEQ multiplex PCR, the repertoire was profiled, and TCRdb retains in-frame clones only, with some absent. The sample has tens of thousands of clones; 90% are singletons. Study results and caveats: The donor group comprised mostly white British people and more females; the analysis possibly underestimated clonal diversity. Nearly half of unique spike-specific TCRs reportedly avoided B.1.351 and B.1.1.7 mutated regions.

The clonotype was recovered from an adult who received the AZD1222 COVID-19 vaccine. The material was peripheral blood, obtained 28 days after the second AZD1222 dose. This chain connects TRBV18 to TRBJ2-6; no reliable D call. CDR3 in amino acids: CASSQSSGANVLTF. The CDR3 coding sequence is TGTGCCAGCTCGCAGAGCTCTGGGGCCAACGTCCTGACTTTC.